This paragraph reports one T cell receptor (beta chain). The antigen remains undetermined. V shed 6 bases and J shed 2 bases, with 8 bases lying between them. This CDR3 comprises 13 residues. CDR1 and CDR2 (germline): MNHNY, SVGAGI (reference sequence). This specimen belongs to a study of cytomegalovirus exposure and HLA in healthy donors. Overall study results and limits: A later analysis reportedly identified an Asian-associated ancestry cluster as carrying fewer N-insertions than the approximately 670-donor mean. The authors assumed roughly uniform sequencing depth across donors for presence/absence analyses.

Despite likely unrecorded immune exposures, the donors were nominally healthy at the time of sampling. This PCR relied on a set of 60 Vbeta primers and 13 Jbeta primers. Data came from immunoSEQ multiplex PCR; TCRdb stores just in-frame clones and leaves some out. The repertoire holds 140,000 or so clones, 80% to 85% seen once, with less than 1.5% in the top ten. Sequencing used PBMCs. This receptor was taken from a female donor in good health and CMV-seronegative. This chain connects TRBV6-6 to TRBJ1-3; no reliable D call. As DNA, the CDR3 is TGTGCCAGCAGCCGACACCCTGGAAACACCATATATTTT. Residues: CASSRHPGNTIYF.